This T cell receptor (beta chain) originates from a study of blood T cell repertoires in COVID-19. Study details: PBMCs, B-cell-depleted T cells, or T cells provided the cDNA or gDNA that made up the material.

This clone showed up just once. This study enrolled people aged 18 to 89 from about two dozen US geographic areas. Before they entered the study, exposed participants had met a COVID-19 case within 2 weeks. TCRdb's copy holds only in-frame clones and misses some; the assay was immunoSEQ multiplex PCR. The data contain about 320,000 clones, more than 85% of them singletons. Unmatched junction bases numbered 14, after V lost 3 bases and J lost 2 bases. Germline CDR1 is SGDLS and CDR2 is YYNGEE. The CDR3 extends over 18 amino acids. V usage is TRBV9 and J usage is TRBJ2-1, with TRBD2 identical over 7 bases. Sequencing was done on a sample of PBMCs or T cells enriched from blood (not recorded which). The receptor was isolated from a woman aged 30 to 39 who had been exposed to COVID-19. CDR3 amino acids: CASSAGGTSGDAYNEQFF. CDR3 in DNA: TGTGCCAGCAGCGCCGGGGGGACCAGCGGGGACGCCTACAATGAGCAGTTCTTC.